This T cell receptor (beta chain) was sequenced in a study of T cell repertoires in cytomegalovirus infection. Study overall: It was the public TCR beta signatures that indicated both CMV infection and matching HLA type. Study results and caveats: HLA-C-restricted CMV-specific TCR beta clonotypes prevailed in the ex vivo response. Of the TCR beta families, the public ones yielded a cumulative frequency that identified carriers of CMV plus the relevant HLA.

Germline lookup yields CDR1 SGHDT and CDR2 YYEEEE. V shed 2 bases and J 8 bases; nucleotides not matched to a gene: 4. The CDR3 consists of 15 residues. With regard to this clonotype: Its antigen is undetermined.

TCRdb recomputed calls from the reads with MiXCR, one row per CDR3 protein. The sample holds a few hundred thousand distinct CDR3 sequences, over 15% seen once. This chain connects TRBV5-6 to TRBJ1-6, with TRBD1 identical over 10 bases. Sample: CD8+ T cells from PBMCs. The receptor's source is a human donor in good health (CMV status not recorded). Some clones in this sample may be carry-over from other donors' samples. CDR3 sequence: CASSFDRGPDSPLHF. The CDR3 DNA is TGTGCCAGCAGCTTCGACAGGGGGCCAGATTCACCCCTCCACTTT.